This T cell receptor beta chain was retrieved from a study of blood T cell repertoires in COVID-19. The wider study: Nucleic acid was either cDNA or gDNA, and it came from T cells, B-cell-depleted T cells, or PBMCs.

Trimming removed 5 bases from V and 0 bases from J, with 13 bases in between. Looked up from germline, CDR1 is SGHNT and CDR2 is YENEEA. The CDR3 loop spans 15 amino acids. In the authors' methods: Reference gene primer amplification gave estimated nucleated cell counts. TCRdb keeps only in-frame clones here, not all; method: immunoSEQ multiplex PCR. V and J calls and clone size are those listed in that table; D and trimming were worked out from the DNA. The sample consists of roughly 54,000 clones, around nine tenths of them appearing once. The rearrangement joins TRBV11-3 to TRBJ1-1, with no clear D. This receptor was obtained from a woman in her fifties or sixties with COVID-19, enrolled during active disease. Sequencing was performed on peripheral blood. The CDR3 sequence is CASSPHPGMNTEAFF. CDR3 DNA sequence: TGTGCCAGCAGCCCCCACCCCGGGATGAACACTGAAGCTTTCTTT.